This T cell receptor (beta chain) is drawn from a study of shared T cell receptors in the human thymus. Clones were sequenced by immunoSEQ multiplex PCR, and TCRdb holds only the in-frame ones, with some missing. The sample lists hundreds of thousands of clones, around 78% seen once, with about 0.013% in the top ten. V gave up 6 bases and J gave up 2 bases, with 11 bases separating them. Germline lookup yields CDR1 MNHEY and CDR2 SVGAGI. CDR3 length equals 15 residues. This clone has more than one count but fewer than ten. Other nucleotide sequences from this sample produce the same CDR3. The same data also contributed to another study, on human thymus T cells. That paper notes: Donation came from healthy Finnish infants having corrective surgery for congenital heart defects. Thymus pieces cut out during corrective heart surgery were the tissue that was used.

Material: thymocytes. This TCR derives from a boy in the first two years of life with a congenital heart defect. The gene calls are TRBV6-5 and TRBJ2-6, with D perhaps matching TRBD2 (6 bases). CDR3 DNA sequence: TGTGCCAGCAGCCCCCGCGGGGCTGGGGCCAACGTCCTGACTTTC. Its translation: CASSPRGAGANVLTF.